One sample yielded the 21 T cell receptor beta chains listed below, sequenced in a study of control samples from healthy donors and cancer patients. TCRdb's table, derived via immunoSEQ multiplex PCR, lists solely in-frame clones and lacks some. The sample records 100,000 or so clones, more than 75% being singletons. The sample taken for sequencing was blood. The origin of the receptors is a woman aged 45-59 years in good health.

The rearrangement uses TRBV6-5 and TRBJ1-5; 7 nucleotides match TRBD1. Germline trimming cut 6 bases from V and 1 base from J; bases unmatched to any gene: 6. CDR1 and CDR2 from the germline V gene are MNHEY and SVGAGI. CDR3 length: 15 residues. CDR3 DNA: TGTGCCAGCAGATATACAGGGGTGAGCAATCAGCCCCAGCATTTT. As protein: CASRYTGVSNQPQHF.

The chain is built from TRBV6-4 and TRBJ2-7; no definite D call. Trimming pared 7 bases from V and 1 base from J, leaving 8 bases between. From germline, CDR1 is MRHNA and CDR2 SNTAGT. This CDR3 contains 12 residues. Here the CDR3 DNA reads TGTGCCAGCACCAGTGGGTCCTACGAGCAGTACGTC. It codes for CASTSGSYEQYV.

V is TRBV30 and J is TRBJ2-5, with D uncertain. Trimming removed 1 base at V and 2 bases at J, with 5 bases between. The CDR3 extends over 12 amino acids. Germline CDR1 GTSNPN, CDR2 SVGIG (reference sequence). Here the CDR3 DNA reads TGTGCCTGGAGTGCGCTTCAAGAGACCCAGTACTTC. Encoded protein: CAWSALQETQYF.

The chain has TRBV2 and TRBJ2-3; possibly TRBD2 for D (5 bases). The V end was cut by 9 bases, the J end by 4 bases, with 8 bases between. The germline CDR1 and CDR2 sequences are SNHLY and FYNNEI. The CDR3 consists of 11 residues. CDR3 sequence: CARAGPDTQYF. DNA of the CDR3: TGTGCCAGGGCGGGTCCAGATACGCAGTATTTT.

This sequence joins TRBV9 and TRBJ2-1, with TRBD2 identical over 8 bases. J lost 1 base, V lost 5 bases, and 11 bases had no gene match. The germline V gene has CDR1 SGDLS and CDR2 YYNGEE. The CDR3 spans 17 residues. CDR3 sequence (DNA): TGTGCCAGCAGTGAGACGTTAGCGGGAAGTTCCTACAATGAGCAGTTCTTC. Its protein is CASSETLAGSSYNEQFF.

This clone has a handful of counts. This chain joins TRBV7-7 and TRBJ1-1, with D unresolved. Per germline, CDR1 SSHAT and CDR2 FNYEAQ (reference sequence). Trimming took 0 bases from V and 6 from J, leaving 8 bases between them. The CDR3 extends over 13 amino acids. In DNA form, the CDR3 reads TGTGCCAGCAGCTTAGCAGCAGGCGCTGAAGCTTTCTTT. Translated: CASSLAAGAEAFF. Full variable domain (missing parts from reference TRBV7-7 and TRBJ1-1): GAGVSQSPRYKVTKRGQDVTLRCDPISSHATLYWYQQALGQGPEFLTYFNYEAQPDKSGLPSDRFSAERPEGSISTLTIQRTEQRDSAMYRCASSLAAGAEAFFGQGTRLTVV.

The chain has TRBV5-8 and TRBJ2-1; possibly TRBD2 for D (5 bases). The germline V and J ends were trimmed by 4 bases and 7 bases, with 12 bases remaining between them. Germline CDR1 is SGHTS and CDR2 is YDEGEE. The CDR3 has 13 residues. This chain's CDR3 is CASSKPGKNEQFF. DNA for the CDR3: TGTGCCAGCAGCAAACCGGGGAAAAATGAGCAGTTCTTC.

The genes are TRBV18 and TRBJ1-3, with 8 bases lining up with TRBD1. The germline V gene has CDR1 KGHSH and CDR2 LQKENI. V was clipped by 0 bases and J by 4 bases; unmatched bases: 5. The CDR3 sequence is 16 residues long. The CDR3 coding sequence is TGTGCCAGCTCACCACCCACGAGACAGGGGGGAAACACCATATATTTT. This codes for CASSPPTRQGGNTIYF.

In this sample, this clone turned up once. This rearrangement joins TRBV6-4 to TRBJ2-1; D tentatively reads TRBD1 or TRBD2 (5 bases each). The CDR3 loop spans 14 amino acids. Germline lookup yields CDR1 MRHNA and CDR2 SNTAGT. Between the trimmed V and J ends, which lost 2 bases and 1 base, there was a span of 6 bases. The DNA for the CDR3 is TGTGCCAGCAGTGACGAGGGGTCCTACAATGAGCAGTTCTTC. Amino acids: CASSDEGSYNEQFF.

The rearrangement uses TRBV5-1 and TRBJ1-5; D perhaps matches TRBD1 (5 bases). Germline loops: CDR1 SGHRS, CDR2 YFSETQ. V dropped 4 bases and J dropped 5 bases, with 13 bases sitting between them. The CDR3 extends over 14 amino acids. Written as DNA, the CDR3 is TGCGCCAGCAGCCTAGGGGCGGGTTATCAGCCCCAGCATTTT. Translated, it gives CASSLGAGYQPQHF.

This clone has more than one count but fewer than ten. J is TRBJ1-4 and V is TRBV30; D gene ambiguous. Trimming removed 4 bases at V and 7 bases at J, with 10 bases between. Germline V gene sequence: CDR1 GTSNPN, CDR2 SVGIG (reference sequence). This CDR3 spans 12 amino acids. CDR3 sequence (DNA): TGTGCCTGGACTCTGGGTCGTGAAAAACTGTTTTTT. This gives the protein CAWTLGREKLFF.

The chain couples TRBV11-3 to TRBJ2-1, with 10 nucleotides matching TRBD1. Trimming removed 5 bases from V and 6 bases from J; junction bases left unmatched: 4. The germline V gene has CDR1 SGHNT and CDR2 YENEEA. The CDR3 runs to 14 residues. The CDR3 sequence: CASSPRTGGNEQFF. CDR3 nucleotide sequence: TGTGCCAGCAGCCCGCGGACAGGGGGCAATGAGCAGTTCTTC.

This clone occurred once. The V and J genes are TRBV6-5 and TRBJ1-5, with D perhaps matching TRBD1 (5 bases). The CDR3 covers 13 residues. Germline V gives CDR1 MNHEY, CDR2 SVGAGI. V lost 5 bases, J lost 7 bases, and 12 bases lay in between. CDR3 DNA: TGTGCCAGCAGTCCCGGAAGGGACCAGCCCCAGCATTTT. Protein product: CASSPGRDQPQHF.

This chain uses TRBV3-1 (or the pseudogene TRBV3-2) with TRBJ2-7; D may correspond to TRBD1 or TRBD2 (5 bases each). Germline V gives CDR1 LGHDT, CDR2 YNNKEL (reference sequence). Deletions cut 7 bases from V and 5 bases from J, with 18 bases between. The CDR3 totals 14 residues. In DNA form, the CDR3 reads TGTGCCAGCACCCACGGGACCTCCAACCACGAGCAGTACTTC. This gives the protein CASTHGTSNHEQYF.

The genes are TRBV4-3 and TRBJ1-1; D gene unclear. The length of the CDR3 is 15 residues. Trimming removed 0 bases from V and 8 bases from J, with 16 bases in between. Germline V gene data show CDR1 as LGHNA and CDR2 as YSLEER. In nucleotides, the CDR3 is TGCGCCAGCAGCCAAGATAATTGGGAGGAAAAGGAAGCTTTCTTT. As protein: CASSQDNWEEKEAFF.

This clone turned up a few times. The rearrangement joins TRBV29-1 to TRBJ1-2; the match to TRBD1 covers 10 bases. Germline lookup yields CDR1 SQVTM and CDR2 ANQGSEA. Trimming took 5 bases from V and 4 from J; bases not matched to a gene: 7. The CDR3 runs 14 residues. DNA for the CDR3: TGCAGCGTTCCACTCGGACAGGGGGTCTATGGCTACACCTTC. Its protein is CSVPLGQGVYGYTF.

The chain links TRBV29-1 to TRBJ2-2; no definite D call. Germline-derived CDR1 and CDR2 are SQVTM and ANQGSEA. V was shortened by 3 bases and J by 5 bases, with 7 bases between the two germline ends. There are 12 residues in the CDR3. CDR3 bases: TGCAGCGTTGACCCGGAGACCGGGGAGCTGTTTTTT. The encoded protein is CSVDPETGELFF.

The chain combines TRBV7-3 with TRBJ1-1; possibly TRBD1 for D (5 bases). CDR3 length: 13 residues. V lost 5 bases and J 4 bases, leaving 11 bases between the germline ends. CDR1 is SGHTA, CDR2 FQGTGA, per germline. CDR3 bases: TGTGCCAGCAGCCCAGGGTTCGGCACTGAAGCTTTCTTT. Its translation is CASSPGFGTEAFF.

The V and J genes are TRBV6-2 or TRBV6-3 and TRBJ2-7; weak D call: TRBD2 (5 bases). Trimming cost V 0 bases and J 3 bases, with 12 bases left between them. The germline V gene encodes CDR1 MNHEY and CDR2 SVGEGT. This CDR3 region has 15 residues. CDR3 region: CASSYSRLTYYEQYV. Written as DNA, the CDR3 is TGTGCCAGCAGTTACTCGAGACTAACCTACTACGAGCAGTACGTC.

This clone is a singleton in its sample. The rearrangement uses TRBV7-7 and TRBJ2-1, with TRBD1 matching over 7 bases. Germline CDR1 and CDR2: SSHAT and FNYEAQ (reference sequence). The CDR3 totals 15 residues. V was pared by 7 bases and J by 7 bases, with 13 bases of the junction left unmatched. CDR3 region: CASIEPRGRLNEQFF. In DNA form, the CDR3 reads TGTGCCAGCATAGAGCCGAGGGGGCGCCTTAATGAGCAGTTCTTC.

The CDR3 region has the DNA TGTGCCAGCAGCCCAGGGGGTTCCAATCAGCCCCAGCATTTT. It is translated as CASSPGGSNQPQHF. This chain links TRBV5-4 with TRBJ1-5, with 7 bases that match TRBD1. The length of the CDR3 is 14 residues. The junction had 4 bases not matched to a gene; V was cut back by 4 bases and J by 3 bases. Germline CDR1 reads SGHNT; CDR2 reads YYREEE (reference sequence).